The rows below give T cell receptor beta chains drawn from one sample of a study of vaccination effects on CD4 cells after COVID-19. Method: immunoSEQ multiplex PCR; TCRdb's copy keeps in-frame clones and lacks some. Found here are 55,000 to 65,000 clones, roughly 79% of them singletons; the top ten hold about 2.5%. Their recognized antigens are unknown. The sample was CD4+ T cells from PBMCs cultured with HCoV-229E spike peptides, taken before COVID-19 vaccination. The receptors derive from a human donor who received a COVID-19 vaccine. Each CDR3 is given with its conserved first and last residue. A D gene is named only where the DNA matches it firmly.

v_gene	j_gene	d_gene	CDR3nt	CDR3aa
TRBV5-1	TRBJ1-6	.	TGCGCCAGCAGCTCAGGGCTCCCAGATTCACCCCTCCACTTT	CASSSGLPDSPLHF
TRBV24-1	TRBJ1-3	.	TGTGCCACCAGTTTTTGGCGGCCCGCCTCTGGAAACACCATATATTTT	CATSFWRPASGNTIYF
TRBV24-1	TRBJ2-6	.	TGTGCCACCAGTGACCCTACAGGGGCCAACGTCCTGACTTTC	CATSDPTGANVLTF
TRBV6-1	TRBJ1-5	TRBD1	TGTGCCAGCAGTGAAACCACAGGGGGTCAGCCCCAGCATTTT	CASSETTGGQPQHF
TRBV7-2	TRBJ2-3	.	TGTGCCAGCAGCCCGGCCGCAGATACGCAGTATTTT	CASSPAADTQYF
TRBV20-1	TRBJ2-5	.	TGCAGTGCGATAGAGGGAGAGACCCAGTACTTC	CSAIEGETQYF
TRBV7-9	TRBJ1-2	TRBD1	TGTGCCAGCAGCTTAGAGCAGGGGGCGTACTATGGCTACACCTTC	CASSLEQGAYYGYTF
TRBV5-1	TRBJ1-4	TRBD1	TGCGCCAGCGGTCCCGGACAGGTGAATGAAAAACTGTTTTTT	CASGPGQVNEKLFF
TRBV12-3/TRBV12-4	TRBJ1-3	.	TGTGCCAGCAGTCCAACCCCCGGGCGGAGGGGATATTTT	CASSPTPGRRGYF
TRBV12-5	TRBJ2-1	.	TGTGCTAGTGGTTCTCCCGGACACGGCTCCTACAATGAGCAGTTCTTC	CASGSPGHGSYNEQFF
TRBV7-8	TRBJ2-5	TRBD2	TGTGCCAGCAGCTTTAGCGGGGGTGGAGGGGAGACCCAGTACTTC	CASSFSGGGGETQYF
TRBV5-6	TRBJ2-3	TRBD2	TGTGCCAGCAGCCGCGGGACTAGCGGGGGAGGGGGTACGCAGTATTTT	CASSRGTSGGGGTQYF
TRBV6-1	TRBJ2-3	TRBD2	TGTGCCAGCAGTGTAGCGGGGGCGGGCACAGATACGCAGTATTTT	CASSVAGAGTDTQYF
TRBV5-1	TRBJ2-6	TRBD1	TGCGCCAGCAGCTTGAGGGGGGGACAGGGGGCCCCTGGGGCCAACGTCCTGACTTTC	CASSLRGGQGAPGANVLTF